One and the same sample provided the 21 T cell receptor beta chains below, sequenced in a study of blood T cell repertoires in COVID-19. Only in-frame clones appear in the TCRdb table, and some are missing; sequencing was by immunoSEQ multiplex PCR. Of about 300,000 clones in the sample, around nine tenths were seen once. What was sequenced was peripheral blood. All receptors come from a man in his 70s with acute or convalescent COVID-19.

CDR3: CASRGLYNEQFF. CDR3 in DNA: TGTGCCAGCAGGGGACTTTACAATGAGCAGTTCTTC. The V and J genes are TRBV2 and TRBJ2-1, with D possibly TRBD2 on 6 matching bases. The CDR3 loop spans 12 amino acids. The germline gives CDR1 SNHLY, CDR2 FYNNEI. V lost 6 bases to trimming and J lost 4 bases, with 7 bases between them.

The chain carries TRBV6-2 or TRBV6-3 and TRBJ1-1, with unresolved D. Germline CDR1 reads MNHEY; CDR2 reads SVGEGT. Trimming cost V 3 bases and J 8 bases, with 10 bases left between them. This CDR3 has 12 amino acids. The CDR3 loop reads CASSYTNREAFF. DNA of the CDR3: TGTGCCAGCAGTTATACCAATAGAGAAGCTTTCTTT.

The gene calls are TRBV7-2 and TRBJ1-1; 7 bases are a match to TRBD1. Looked up from germline, CDR1 is SGHTA and CDR2 is FQGNSA. Unmatched junction bases numbered 8, after V lost 8 bases and J lost 2 bases. The CDR3 contains 14 residues. The CDR3, as DNA: TGTGCCAGCTTACCCGGGACAGCTAACACTGAAGCTTTCTTT. Translation: CASLPGTANTEAFF.

The rearrangement joins TRBV29-1 to TRBJ1-6; a possible D gene is TRBD1 (5 bases). CDR1 and CDR2 from the germline V gene are SQVTM and ANQGSEA. V was clipped by 2 bases and J by 7 bases, with 9 bases between them. This CDR3 is 13 amino acids long. The CDR3 is CSVELGGNSPLHF. The CDR3 DNA follows: TGCAGCGTTGAACTGGGGGGGAATTCACCCCTCCACTTT.

The chain links TRBV7-6 to TRBJ1-6; 12 positions agree with TRBD1. The V gene's germline CDR1 is SGHVS and CDR2 FNYEAQ. There are 15 residues in the CDR3. V trimming: 0 bases; J trimming: 9 bases; junction bases outside the gene matches: 0. The CDR3 spells CASSLAGQGASPLHF. CDR3 nucleotides: TGTGCCAGCAGCTTAGCGGGACAGGGGGCTTCACCCCTCCACTTT.

The chain's CDR3 is CASSLGLGTDTQYF. CDR3 DNA sequence: TGTGCCAGCAGCCTGGGACTAGGCACAGATACGCAGTATTTT. The rearrangement links TRBV27 to TRBJ2-3; 8 positions match TRBD2. Germline-derived CDR1 and CDR2 are MNHEY and SMNVEV (reference sequence). The trim removed 6 bases at V and 1 base at J, leaving 3 bases unmatched. The CDR3 has 14 amino acids.

This rearrangement joins TRBV5-1 to TRBJ2-1; 7 nucleotides line up with TRBD2. This CDR3 is built from 15 residues. V gave up 5 bases and J gave up 5 bases; unmatched junction bases: 10. The germline V gene has CDR1 SGHRS and CDR2 YFSETQ. The CDR3 nucleotides are TGCGCCAGCAGGGGTACTAGCGCACATCACAATGAGCAGTTCTTC. Protein product: CASRGTSAHHNEQFF.

This sequence joins TRBV11-2 and TRBJ1-3; D is ambiguous. V was trimmed by 5 bases and J by 0 bases, leaving 5 bases between them. CDR1 and CDR2 from the germline V gene are SGHAT and FQNNGV. This CDR3 comprises 13 residues. The CDR3 DNA is TGTGCCAGCAGCCTAATCTCTGGAAACACCATATATTTT. Translating it yields CASSLISGNTIYF.

V is TRBV9 and J is TRBJ2-2, with D tentatively TRBD1 (5 bases). CDR1 and CDR2 (germline): SGDLS, YYNGEE. This CDR3 spans 14 amino acids. With 4 bases removed from V and 3 bases from J, the gap between germline ends came to 10 bases. The CDR3 region is CASSPGQYTGELFF. The DNA of the CDR3 is TGTGCCAGCAGCCCCGGACAATACACCGGGGAGCTGTTTTTT.

The rearrangement uses TRBV14 and TRBJ2-3, with a weak D call TRBD2 (5 bases). With 1 base removed from V and 9 bases from J, the gap between germline ends came to 8 bases. Looked up from germline, CDR1 is SGHDN and CDR2 is FVKESK. The CDR3 spans 12 residues. The CDR3 sequence: CASSQGRTTQYF. Here the CDR3 DNA reads TGTGCCAGCAGCCAAGGGAGGACCACGCAGTATTTT. Supplemented by reference TRBV14 and TRBJ2-3, the full variable domain reads EAGVTQFPSHSVIEKGQTVTLRCDPISGHDNLYWYRRVMGKEIKFLLHFVKESKQDESGMPNNRFLAERTGGTYSTLKVQPAELEDSGVYFCASSQGRTTQYFGPGTRLTVL.

The rearrangement links TRBV7-9 to TRBJ1-1; no definite D call. CDR1 is SEHNR and CDR2 is FQNEAQ in the germline V gene (reference sequence). Trimming left V 2 bases short and J 3 bases short, with 13 bases between. The CDR3 covers 15 residues. The CDR3 spells CASSLMGGMDTEAFF. CDR3 in DNA: TGTGCCAGCAGCTTAATGGGAGGGATGGACACTGAAGCTTTCTTT.

This clone has just one count. The chain links TRBV29-1 to TRBJ1-1; 8 nucleotides match TRBD1. The CDR3 covers 12 residues. The ends lost 6 bases at V and 4 bases at J; junction bases unmatched: 4. Looked up from germline, CDR1 is SQVTM and CDR2 is ANQGSEA. The CDR3 bases are TGCAGCGTACTGACAGGGGTCACTGAAGCTTTCTTT. It encodes CSVLTGVTEAFF. The whole variable domain, filled in from reference TRBV29-1 and TRBJ1-1, reads SAVISQKPSRDICQRGTSLTIQCQVDSQVTMMFWYRQQPGQSLTLIATANQGSEATYESGFVIDKFPISRPNLTFSTLTVSNMSPEDSSIYLCSVLTGVTEAFFGQGTRLTVV.

CDR3 loop: CASSLDRDYGYTF. The CDR3 DNA follows: TGTGCCAGCAGCCTTGACAGGGACTATGGCTACACCTTC. V and J are TRBV6-5 and TRBJ1-2; TRBD1 agrees at 7 bases. V lost 6 bases and J lost 3; bases outside the gene matches: 4. CDR3 size: 13 residues. From germline, CDR1 is MNHEY and CDR2 SVGAGI.

The table lists this clone with a count of one. This chain uses TRBV11-2 with TRBJ2-5, with 7 bases that match TRBD2. This CDR3 has 14 amino acids. Unmatched junction bases numbered 3, after V lost 0 bases and J lost 5 bases. Germline CDR1 and CDR2: SGHAT and FQNNGV. The CDR3 DNA is TGTGCCAGCAGCTTAGATCAACTAGCGGAGACCCAGTACTTC. As protein: CASSLDQLAETQYF. Combining the CDR3 with reference TRBV11-2 and TRBJ2-5 gives the whole variable domain EAGVAQSPRYKIIEKRQSVAFWCNPISGHATLYWYQQILGQGPKLLIQFQNNGVVDDSQLPKDRFSAERLKGVDSTLKIQPAKLEDSAVYLCASSLDQLAETQYFGPGTRLLVL.

The chain recombines TRBV7-2 with TRBJ2-2; D unresolved. This CDR3 has 15 amino acids. Germline V CDR1 and CDR2: SGHTA, FQGNSA. Trimming took 0 bases from V and 3 from J, leaving 8 bases between them. The CDR3: CASSLAGYDTGELFF. The CDR3 nucleotides are TGTGCCAGCAGCTTAGCCGGGTACGACACCGGGGAGCTGTTTTTT.

With respect to this clone: Other nucleotide sequences from this sample produce the same CDR3. J is TRBJ2-7 and V is TRBV5-1, with 7 nucleotides matching TRBD1. Trimming took 0 bases from V and 2 from J; bases not matched to a gene: 2. Per germline, CDR1 SGHRS and CDR2 YFSETQ. The CDR3 is made up of 14 amino acids. The DNA of the CDR3 is TGCGCCAGCAGCTTGGCCCAGGGGGCCTACGAGCAGTACTTC. Translating gives CASSLAQGAYEQYF.

The chain employs TRBV2 and TRBJ2-3; 8 bases map to TRBD1. V lost 8 bases to trimming and J lost 2 bases; unmatched junction nucleotides: 6. The CDR3 contains 14 residues. Germline V gene data show CDR1 as SNHLY and CDR2 as FYNNEI. CDR3 nucleotides: TGTGCCAGCCGGAAGGACAGGGTCACAGATACGCAGTATTTT. Amino acids: CASRKDRVTDTQYF.

The chain is built from TRBV9 and TRBJ2-7; TRBD1 aligns across 9 bases. The length of the CDR3 is 14 residues. V shed 4 bases and J 6 bases; nucleotides not matched to a gene: 8. The V gene's germline CDR1 is SGDLS and CDR2 YYNGEE. This CDR3 is CASSSTGQGTEQYF. Here the CDR3 DNA reads TGTGCCAGCAGCTCTACGGGACAGGGCACCGAGCAGTACTTC.

V and J are TRBV28 and TRBJ1-2, with 10 bases identical to TRBD1. CDR3 length: 15 residues. The germline CDR1 and CDR2 sequences are MDHEN and SYDVKM. V was clipped by 4 bases and J by 8 bases; unmatched bases: 10. The CDR3 nucleotides are TGTGCCAGCAGTTCAACGGGACAGGGGTTGAACGGCTACACCTTC. This codes for CASSSTGQGLNGYTF.

Only one count was recorded for this clone. The chain has TRBV2 and TRBJ1-5, with a weak D call TRBD1 (5 bases). Germline CDR1 reads SNHLY; CDR2 reads FYNNEI. This CDR3 spans 16 amino acids. V shed 3 bases and J shed 0 bases, with 12 bases lying between them. As DNA, the CDR3 is TGTGCCAGCAGTGACCCGGGGGGGGATAGCAATCAGCCCCAGCATTTT. It yields the protein CASSDPGGDSNQPQHF.

The rearrangement links TRBV7-9 to TRBJ2-2, with 10 bases identical to TRBD2. Germline V gene data show CDR1 as SEHNR and CDR2 as FQNEAQ (reference sequence). Unmatched junction bases numbered 15, after V lost 5 bases and J lost 6 bases. The CDR3 has 18 residues. The CDR3 loop reads CASSPFGLAGVGAGELFF. DNA for the CDR3: TGTGCCAGCAGCCCATTCGGCCTAGCGGGAGTCGGGGCCGGGGAGCTGTTTTTT.